This T cell receptor (beta chain) is drawn from a study of blood T cell repertoires in COVID-19. Looking at the study overall: The samples span acute and convalescent COVID-19 from the United States, Italy and Spain. Sample material is recorded as cDNA or gDNA derived from T cells, B-cell-depleted T cells, or PBMCs.

Only a few counts were recorded for this clone. As handled by the study authors: Amplification of reference gene primers provided the estimated nucleated cell counts. TCRdb's copy holds only in-frame clones and misses some; the assay was immunoSEQ multiplex PCR. That table is the source of V, J and clone size, and D and trimming were worked out from the DNA. The table shows 60,000 to 90,000 clones, with more than 70% occurring only once. The germline gives CDR1 SGHTA, CDR2 FQGNSA. V was clipped by 5 bases and J by 0 bases; unmatched bases: 7. The CDR3 has 16 residues. The chain employs TRBV7-2 and TRBJ1-5; 7 bases align to TRBD1. This sequence originates from a man aged 55 to 69 with active or convalescent COVID-19. Sequencing was carried out using peripheral blood. The CDR3 region is CASSLGQANSNQPQHF. DNA for the CDR3: TGTGCCAGCAGCCTCGGACAGGCTAATAGCAATCAGCCCCAGCATTTT.